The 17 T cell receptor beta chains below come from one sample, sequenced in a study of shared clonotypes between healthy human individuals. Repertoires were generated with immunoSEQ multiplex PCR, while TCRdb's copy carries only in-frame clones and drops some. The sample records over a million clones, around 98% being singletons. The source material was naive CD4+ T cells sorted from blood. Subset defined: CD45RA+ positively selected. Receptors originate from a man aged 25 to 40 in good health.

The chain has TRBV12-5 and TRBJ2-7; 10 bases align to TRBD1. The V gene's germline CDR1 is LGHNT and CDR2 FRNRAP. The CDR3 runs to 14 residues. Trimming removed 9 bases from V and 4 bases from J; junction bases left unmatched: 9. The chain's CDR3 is CASRDRGQRYEQYF. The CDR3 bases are TGTGCTAGCCGCGACAGGGGGCAGAGGTACGAGCAGTACTTC.

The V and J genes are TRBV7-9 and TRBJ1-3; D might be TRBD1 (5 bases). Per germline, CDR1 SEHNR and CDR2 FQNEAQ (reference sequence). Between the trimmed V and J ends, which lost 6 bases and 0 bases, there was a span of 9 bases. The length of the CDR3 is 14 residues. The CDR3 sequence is CASRDRNSGNTIYF. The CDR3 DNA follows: TGTGCCAGCAGAGACAGAAACTCTGGAAACACCATATATTTT.

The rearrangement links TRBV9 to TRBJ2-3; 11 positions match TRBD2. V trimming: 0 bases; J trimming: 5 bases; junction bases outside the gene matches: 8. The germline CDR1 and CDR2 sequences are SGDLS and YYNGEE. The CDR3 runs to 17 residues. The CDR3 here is CASSVGGTGTSGDTQYF. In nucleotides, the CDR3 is TGTGCCAGCAGCGTAGGGGGAACCGGGACTAGCGGAGATACGCAGTATTTT.

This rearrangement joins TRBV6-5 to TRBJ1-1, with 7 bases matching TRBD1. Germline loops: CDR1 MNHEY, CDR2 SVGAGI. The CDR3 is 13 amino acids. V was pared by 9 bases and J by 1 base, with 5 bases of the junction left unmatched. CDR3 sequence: CASRDSRNTEAFF. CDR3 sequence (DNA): TGTGCCAGTAGGGACAGCCGGAACACTGAAGCTTTCTTT.

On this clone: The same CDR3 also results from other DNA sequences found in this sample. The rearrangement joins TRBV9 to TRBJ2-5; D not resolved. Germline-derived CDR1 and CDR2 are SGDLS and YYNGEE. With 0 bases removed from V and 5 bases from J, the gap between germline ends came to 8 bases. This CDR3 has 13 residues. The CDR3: CASSVDLGETQYF. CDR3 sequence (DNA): TGTGCCAGCAGCGTAGATCTGGGGGAGACCCAGTACTTC.

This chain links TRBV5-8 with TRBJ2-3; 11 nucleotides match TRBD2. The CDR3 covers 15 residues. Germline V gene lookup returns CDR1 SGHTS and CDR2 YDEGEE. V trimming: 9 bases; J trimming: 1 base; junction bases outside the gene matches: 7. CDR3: CATHGLAGRTDTQYF. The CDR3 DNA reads TGTGCCACCCACGGACTAGCGGGCCGCACAGATACGCAGTATTTT.

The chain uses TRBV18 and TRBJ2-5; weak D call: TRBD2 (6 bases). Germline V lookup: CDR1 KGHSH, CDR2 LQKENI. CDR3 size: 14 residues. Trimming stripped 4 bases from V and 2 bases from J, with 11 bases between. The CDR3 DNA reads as TGTGCCAGCTCACGCGGAGGGGCACAAGAGACCCAGTACTTC. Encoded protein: CASSRGGAQETQYF.

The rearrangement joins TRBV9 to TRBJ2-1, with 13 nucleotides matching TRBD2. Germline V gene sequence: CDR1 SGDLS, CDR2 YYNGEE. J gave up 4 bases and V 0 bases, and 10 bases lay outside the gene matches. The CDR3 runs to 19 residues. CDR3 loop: CASSVAQGLAGLVYNEQFF. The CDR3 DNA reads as TGTGCCAGCAGCGTAGCGCAGGGACTAGCGGGACTCGTTTACAATGAGCAGTTCTTC. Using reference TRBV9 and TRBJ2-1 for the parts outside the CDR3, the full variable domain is DSGVTQTPKHLITATGQRVTLRCSPRSGDLSVYWYQQSLDQGLQFLIQYYNGEERAKGNILERFSAQQFPDLHSELNLSSLELGDSALYFCASSVAQGLAGLVYNEQFFGPGTRLTVL.

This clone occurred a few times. In DNA, the CDR3 is TGTGCCAGCAGCCCCGGGAGCACAGATACGCAGTATTTT. Amino acid sequence: CASSPGSTDTQYF. This chain joins TRBV5-4 and TRBJ2-3, with D hard to call. CDR3 length: 13 amino acids. The V and J ends lost 4 bases and 0 bases respectively, with 6 bases between them. Germline V gene data show CDR1 as SGHNT and CDR2 as YYREEE (reference sequence).

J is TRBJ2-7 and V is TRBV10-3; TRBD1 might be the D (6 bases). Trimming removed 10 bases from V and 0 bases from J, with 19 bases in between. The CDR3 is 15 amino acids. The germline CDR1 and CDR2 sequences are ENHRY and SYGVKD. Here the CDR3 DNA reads TGTGCCACCATTGGGGGCGGTCCTAGCTCCTACGAGCAGTACTTC. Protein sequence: CATIGGGPSSYEQYF.

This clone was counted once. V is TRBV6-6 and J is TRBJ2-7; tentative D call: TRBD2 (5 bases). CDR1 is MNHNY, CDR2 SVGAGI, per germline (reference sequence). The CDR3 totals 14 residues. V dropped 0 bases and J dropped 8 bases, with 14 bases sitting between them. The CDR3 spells CASSYSPTGGQQYF. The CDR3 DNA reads TGTGCCAGCAGTTACTCTCCCACCGGAGGCCAGCAGTACTTC.

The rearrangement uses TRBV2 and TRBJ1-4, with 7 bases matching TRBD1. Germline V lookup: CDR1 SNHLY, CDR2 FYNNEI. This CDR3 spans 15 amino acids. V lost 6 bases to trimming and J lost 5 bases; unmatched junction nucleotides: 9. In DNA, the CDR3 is TGTGCCAGCAGCGAAAGGGGGCCGAGAAATGAAAAACTGTTTTTT. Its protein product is CASSERGPRNEKLFF.

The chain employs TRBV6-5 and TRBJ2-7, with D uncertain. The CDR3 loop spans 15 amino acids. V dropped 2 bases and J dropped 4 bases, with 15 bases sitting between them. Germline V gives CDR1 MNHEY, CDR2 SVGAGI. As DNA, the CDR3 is TGTGCCAGCAGTTACAGCCGCGAAGTAGCATACGAGCAGTACTTC. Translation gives CASSYSREVAYEQYF.

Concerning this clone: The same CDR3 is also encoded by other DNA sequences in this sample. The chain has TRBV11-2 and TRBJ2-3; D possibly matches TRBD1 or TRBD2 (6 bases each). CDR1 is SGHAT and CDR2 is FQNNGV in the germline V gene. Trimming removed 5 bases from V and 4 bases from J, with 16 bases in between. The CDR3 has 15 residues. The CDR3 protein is CASSLVRGRADTQYF. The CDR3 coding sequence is TGTGCCAGCAGCCTGGTCCGGGGGCGCGCAGATACGCAGTATTTT.

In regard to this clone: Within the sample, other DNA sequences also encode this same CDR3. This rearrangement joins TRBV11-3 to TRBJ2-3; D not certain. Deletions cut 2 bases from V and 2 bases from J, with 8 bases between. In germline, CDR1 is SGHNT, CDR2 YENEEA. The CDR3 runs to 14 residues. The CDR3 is CASSLSRVTDTQYF. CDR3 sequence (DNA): TGTGCCAGCAGCTTATCCCGGGTCACAGATACGCAGTATTTT.

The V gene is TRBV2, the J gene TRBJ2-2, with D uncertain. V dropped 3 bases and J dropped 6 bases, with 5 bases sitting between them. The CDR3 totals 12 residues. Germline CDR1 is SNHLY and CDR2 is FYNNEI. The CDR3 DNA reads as TGTGCCAGCAGTGACTTTTCCGGGGAGCTGTTTTTT. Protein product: CASSDFSGELFF.

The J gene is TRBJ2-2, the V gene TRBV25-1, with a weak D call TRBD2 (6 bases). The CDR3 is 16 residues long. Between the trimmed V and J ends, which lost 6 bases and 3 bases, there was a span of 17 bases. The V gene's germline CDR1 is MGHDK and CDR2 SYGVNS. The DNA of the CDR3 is TGTGCCAGCAGGAAGTGGGGGGTCGGTGACACCGGGGAGCTGTTTTTT. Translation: CASRKWGVGDTGELFF.